This T cell receptor (beta chain) was captured by sequencing in a study of cytomegalovirus exposure and HLA in healthy donors. Across the study: A prior analysis found 95 million to 140 million unique TCR beta sequences from 150 million to 200 million T cells.

A note on this clone: As yet, its antigen is unknown.

Germline V lookup: CDR1 SGHRS, CDR2 YFSETQ. V shed 4 bases and J 7 bases; nucleotides not matched to a gene: 5. CDR3 size: 15 residues. Overall study results and limits: What a later analysis showed was that several of the most significant clusters appeared linked to common viral pathogens.

Primers for the PCR totalled 60 Vbeta and 13 Jbeta. The method was immunoSEQ multiplex PCR; TCRdb's version includes in-frame clones alone and lacks a portion of them. The repertoire has roughly 160,000 clones, 70% to 85% of them found once; the top ten carry 1.5% to 2%. This clonotype was sampled from a young woman in good health and CMV-seronegative. This chain uses TRBV5-1 with TRBJ2-2; 12 nucleotides line up with TRBD2. The material sequenced was PBMCs. This CDR3 is CASSLGLAGNGELFF. CDR3 nucleotides: TGCGCCAGCAGCCTAGGACTAGCGGGGAACGGGGAGCTGTTTTTT.